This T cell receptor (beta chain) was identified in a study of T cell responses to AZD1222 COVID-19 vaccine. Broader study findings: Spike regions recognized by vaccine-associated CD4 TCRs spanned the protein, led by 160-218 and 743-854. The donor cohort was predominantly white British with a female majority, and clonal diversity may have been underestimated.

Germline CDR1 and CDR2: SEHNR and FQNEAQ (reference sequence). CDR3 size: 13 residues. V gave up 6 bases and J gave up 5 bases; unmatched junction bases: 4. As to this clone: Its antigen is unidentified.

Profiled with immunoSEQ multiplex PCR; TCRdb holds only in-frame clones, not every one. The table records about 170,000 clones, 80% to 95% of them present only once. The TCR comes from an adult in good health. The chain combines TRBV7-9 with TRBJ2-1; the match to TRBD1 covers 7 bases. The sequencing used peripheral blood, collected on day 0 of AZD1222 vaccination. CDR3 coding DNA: TGTGCCAGCAGAACCGGGACAGACAATGAGCAGTTCTTC. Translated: CASRTGTDNEQFF. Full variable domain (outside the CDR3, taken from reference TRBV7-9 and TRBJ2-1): DTGVSQNPRHKITKRGQNVTFRCDPISEHNRLYWYRQTLGQGPEFLTYFQNEAQLEKSRLLSDRFSAERPKGSFSTLEIQRTEQGDSAMYLCASRTGTDNEQFFGPGTRLTVL.